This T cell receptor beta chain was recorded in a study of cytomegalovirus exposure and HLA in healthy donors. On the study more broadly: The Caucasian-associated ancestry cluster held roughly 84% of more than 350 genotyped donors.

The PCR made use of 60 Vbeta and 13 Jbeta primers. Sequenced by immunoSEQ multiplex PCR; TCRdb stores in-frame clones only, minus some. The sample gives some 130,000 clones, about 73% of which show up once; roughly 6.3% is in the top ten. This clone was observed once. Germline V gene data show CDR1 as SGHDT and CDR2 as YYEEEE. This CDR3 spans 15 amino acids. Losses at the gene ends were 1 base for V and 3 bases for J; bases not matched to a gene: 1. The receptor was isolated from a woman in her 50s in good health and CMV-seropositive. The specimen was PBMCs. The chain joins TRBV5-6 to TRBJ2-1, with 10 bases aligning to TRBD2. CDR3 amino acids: CASSLPSGGYNEQFF. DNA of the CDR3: TGTGCCAGCAGCTTGCCTAGCGGGGGCTACAATGAGCAGTTCTTC.